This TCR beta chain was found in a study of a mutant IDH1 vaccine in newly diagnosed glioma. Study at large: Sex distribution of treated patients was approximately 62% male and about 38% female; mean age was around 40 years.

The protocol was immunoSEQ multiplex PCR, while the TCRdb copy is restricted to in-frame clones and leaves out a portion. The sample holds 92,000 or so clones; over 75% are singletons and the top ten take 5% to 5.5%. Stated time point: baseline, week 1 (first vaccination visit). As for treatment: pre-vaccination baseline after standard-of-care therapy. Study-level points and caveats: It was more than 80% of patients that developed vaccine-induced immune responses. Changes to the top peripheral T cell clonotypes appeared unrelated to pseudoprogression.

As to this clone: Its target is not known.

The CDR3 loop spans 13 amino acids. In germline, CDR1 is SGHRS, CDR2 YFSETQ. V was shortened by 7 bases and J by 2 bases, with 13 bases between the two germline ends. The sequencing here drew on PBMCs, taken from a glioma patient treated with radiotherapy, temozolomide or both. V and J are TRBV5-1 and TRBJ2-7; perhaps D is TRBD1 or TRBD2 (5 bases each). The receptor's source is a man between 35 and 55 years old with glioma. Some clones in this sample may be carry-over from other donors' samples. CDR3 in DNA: TGCGCCAGCTCCCAACTGGGACCCTACGAGCAGTACTTC. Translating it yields CASSQLGPYEQYF.